This T cell receptor beta chain emerged from a study of T-cell memory formation after mild COVID-19. Background on the study: The two donors had largely donor-specific TCR clusters.

From the 5' RACE reads, TCRdb called clonotypes with MiXCR, one entry per CDR3 protein. The sample records 550,000 to 700,000 distinct CDR3 sequences, 17% being singletons. This clonotype appeared a single time. Its antigen is unidentified. Overall study findings and caveats: Pre-infection memory already had some responding clones, implying cross-reactive memory joined. CD4+ contracting clones lay mainly in CM and EM, CD8+ ones in EMRA. Second-wave clones with a day 37 peak had unconfirmed SARS-CoV-2 specificity.

The sequence was obtained from an adult woman who had mild COVID-19 (a few samples of this study predate the infection). Cell type and time point are not known. The sequencing input was PBMCs or a T cell subset sorted from them (not recorded which).

The CDR3 DNA is TGTGCCAGCGCCCGACTGGTTGGCTACACCTTC. This translates into CASARLVGYTF. The chain links TRBV6-1 to TRBJ1-2; D not certain. Looked up from germline, CDR1 is MNHNS and CDR2 is SASEGT. V was clipped by 8 bases and J by 7 bases, with 11 bases between them. This CDR3 spans 11 amino acids.